This T cell receptor (beta chain) came from a study of shared clonotypes between healthy human individuals. Germline CDR1 reads SGHRS; CDR2 reads YFSETQ. The CDR3 sequence is 15 residues long. J lost 7 bases, V lost 4 bases, and 8 bases had no gene match. In this sample, this clone turned up once. Each PCR replicate from the sorted subsets contained about 200 ng DNA, which is about 31,000 T cell genomes. Clones were sequenced by immunoSEQ multiplex PCR, and TCRdb holds only the in-frame ones, with some missing. The sample has about 1.5 million clones, 95% to 99% seen once. The chain has TRBV5-1 and TRBJ2-1, with 10 positions matching TRBD1. This receptor was identified in a man aged 25 to 45 in good health. Material for sequencing was naive CD4+ T cells sorted from blood. Subset: CD45RA+ positively selected. The CDR3 reads CASSIRPGQGNEQFF. The DNA for the CDR3 is TGCGCCAGCAGCATACGTCCGGGACAGGGGAATGAGCAGTTCTTC.